This T cell receptor beta chain was captured in a study of T cell responses to AZD1222 COVID-19 vaccine. General study points: When two AZD1222 doses had been given, Spike-specific TCR breadth and depth rose. Within unmutated variant regions lay the reported targets of nearly half of spike-specific TCRs. Mapped onto spike, vaccine-associated CD4 TCRs spanned it and were dominant at 160-218 and 743-854.

This clone has only one observation. The antigen is undetermined. Profiled with immunoSEQ multiplex PCR; TCRdb holds only in-frame clones, not every one. The sample has 120,000 to 150,000 clones, over 80% seen once. The CDR3 consists of 15 residues. V was clipped by 8 bases and J by 0 bases, with 16 bases between them. Germline V gene data show CDR1 as MNHEY and CDR2 as SMNVEV (reference sequence). V is TRBV27 and J is TRBJ1-1; possible D gene TRBD1, 5 bases. The receptor was derived from an adult in good health. The sequences come from peripheral blood, collected on day 0 of MenACWY control vaccination. CDR3 protein: CASGKSGGVNTEAFF. Here the CDR3 DNA reads TGTGCCAGCGGAAAAAGCGGGGGGGTGAACACTGAAGCTTTCTTT.